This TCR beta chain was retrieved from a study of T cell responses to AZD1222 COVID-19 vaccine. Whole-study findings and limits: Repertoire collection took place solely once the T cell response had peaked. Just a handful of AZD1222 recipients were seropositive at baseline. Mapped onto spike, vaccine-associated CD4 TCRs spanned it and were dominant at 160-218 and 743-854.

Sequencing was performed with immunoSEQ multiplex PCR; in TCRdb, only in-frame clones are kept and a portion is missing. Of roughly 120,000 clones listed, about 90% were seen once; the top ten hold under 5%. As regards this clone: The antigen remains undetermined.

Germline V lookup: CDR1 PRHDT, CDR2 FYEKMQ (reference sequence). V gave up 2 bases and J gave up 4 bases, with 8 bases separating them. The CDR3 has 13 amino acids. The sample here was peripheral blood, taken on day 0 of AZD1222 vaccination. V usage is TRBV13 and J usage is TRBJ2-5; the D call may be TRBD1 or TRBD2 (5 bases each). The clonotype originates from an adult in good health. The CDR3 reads CASSLRGAETQYF. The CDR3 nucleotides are TGTGCCAGCAGCTTAAGGGGAGCAGAGACCCAGTACTTC.